Presented here are 5 T cell receptor beta chains from one specimen sequenced in a study of cytomegalovirus exposure and HLA in healthy donors. The PCR ran on 60 Vbeta and 13 Jbeta primers. Method: immunoSEQ multiplex PCR; TCRdb's copy keeps in-frame clones and lacks some. Here the sample spans 200,000 to 250,000 clones, approximately 87% being singletons. Sequenced sample: PBMCs. These receptors were obtained from a human donor in good health.

The V and J genes are TRBV28 and TRBJ2-1; D might be TRBD1 (6 bases). Trimming cost V 4 bases and J 3 bases, with 10 bases left between them. The CDR3 runs to 14 residues. Germline loops: CDR1 MDHEN, CDR2 SYDVKM. CDR3 loop: CASSWTDYYNEQFF. DNA for the CDR3: TGTGCCAGCAGTTGGACAGACTACTACAATGAGCAGTTCTTC.

The table lists this clone with a count of one. The CDR3 sequence is CASRTDKQNTEAFF. In nucleotides, the CDR3 is TGCGCCAGCAGGACGGACAAACAGAACACTGAAGCTTTCTTT. The chain couples TRBV10-2 to TRBJ1-1; a possible D gene is TRBD1 (5 bases). The germline gives CDR1 WSHSY, CDR2 SAAADI. The CDR3 runs 14 residues. Trimming removed 6 bases at V and 1 base at J, with 12 bases between.

This clone was counted between two and nine times. The limits of the CDR3 on the DNA are not certain, so only TCRdb's listed CDR3 is given. The chain combines TRBV21-1 with TRBJ2-3; the table calls TRBD1, which could not be checked here. TRBV21-1 is flagged as a pseudogene. The CDR3 contains 16 residues when both ends are counted. The CDR3 sequence is CASSKFGRGSTDTQYF.

The chain has TRBV28 and TRBJ2-5; D is ambiguous. V lost 3 bases to trimming and J lost 3 bases, with 17 bases between them. The length of the CDR3 is 16 residues. CDR1 MDHEN and CDR2 SYDVKM come from the germline V gene. CDR3 sequence: CASSLFRSRHKETQYF. As DNA, the CDR3 is TGTGCCAGCAGTTTGTTCCGATCCCGACATAAAGAGACCCAGTACTTC.

This clone was observed once. The chain combines TRBV10-3 with TRBJ1-5, with 8 bases fitting TRBD1. Germline V gene sequence: CDR1 ENHRY, CDR2 SYGVKD. The CDR3 loop spans 14 amino acids. The trim removed 4 bases at V and 3 bases at J, leaving 2 bases unmatched. The CDR3 DNA reads TGTGCCATCAGTGGGACAGGGTACAATCAGCCCCAGCATTTT. This codes for CAISGTGYNQPQHF.